The 19 T cell receptor beta chains below all came from one sample that was sequenced in a study of T-cell memory formation after mild COVID-19 (dated by TCRdb to the early 2020s). Libraries were constructed by 5' RACE. Sequencing was performed on an Illumina NovaSeq 6000. Using fastp at Q25 and MiXCR, TCRdb reprocessed the public reads and kept productive beta chains. All rows with the same CDR3 protein become a single entry with the most common DNA and genes. For this sample the table gives about 400,000 distinct CDR3 sequences, of which roughly 26% were detected only once. The biggest ten clones account for roughly 9.7% of the sample. The sequencing input was PBMCs or a T cell subset sorted from them (not recorded which). Receptors were obtained from an adult woman who had mild COVID-19 (a few samples of this study predate the infection). The sample titles of this study are shuffled in the database, so cell type and time point are left out; the donor was told from shared clones.

This clonotype was detected a few times. This chain connects TRBV11-2 to TRBJ1-1; possibly TRBD1 for D (6 bases). This CDR3 region has 13 residues. The ends were cut back, 5 bases at V and 3 bases at J, with 10 bases in the middle. Germline values: CDR1 SGHAT, CDR2 FQNNGV. CDR3 nucleotide sequence: TGTGCCAGCAGCACCCGGACAGACACTGAAGCTTTCTTT. Protein sequence: CASSTRTDTEAFF.

V gene TRBV7-2 combines with J gene TRBJ2-1, with D possibly being TRBD1 (6 bases). This CDR3 spans 12 amino acids. Looked up from germline, CDR1 is SGHTA and CDR2 is FQGNSA. V lost 5 bases to trimming and J lost 15 bases, with 17 bases between them. The CDR3 sequence: CASSPRPRGLFF. The CDR3 nucleotides are TGTGCCAGCAGCCCTAGACCCAGGGGCCTGTTCTTC.

The rearrangement links TRBV4-1 to TRBJ2-5; D perhaps matches TRBD2 (5 bases). CDR3 size: 20 residues. V dropped 1 base and J dropped 0 bases, with 24 bases sitting between them. Germline lookup yields CDR1 MGHRA and CDR2 YSYEKL. CDR3: CASSQGLFFSGLGHQETQYF. The CDR3 DNA sequence: TGCGCCAGCAGCCAAGGCTTGTTTTTCAGCGGACTGGGTCACCAAGAGACCCAGTACTTC.

This chain joins TRBV9 and TRBJ2-7, with 7 bases fitting TRBD1. CDR1 is SGDLS, CDR2 YYNGEE, per germline. The CDR3 loop spans 16 amino acids. J gave up 0 bases and V 0 bases, and 6 bases lay outside the gene matches. Written as DNA, the CDR3 is TGTGCCAGCAGCGTAGCTCCGGGACAGCGCTCCTACGAGCAGTACTTC. Protein sequence: CASSVAPGQRSYEQYF.

This clonotype has more than one count but fewer than ten. This chain connects TRBV15 to TRBJ2-7; no definite D call. The CDR3 extends over 13 amino acids. V was pared by 6 bases and J by 0 bases, with 9 bases between. Per the germline V gene, CDR1 is LNHNV and CDR2 is YYDKDF (reference sequence). The CDR3 is CATRETRSYEQYF. CDR3 DNA: TGTGCCACCAGGGAGACACGCTCCTACGAGCAGTACTTC.

The chain combines TRBV3-1 with TRBJ1-1; weak D call: TRBD1 (5 bases). Trimming stripped 3 bases from V and 6 bases from J, with 14 bases between. The CDR3 is 14 residues long. Germline V lookup: CDR1 LGHDT, CDR2 YNNKEL (reference sequence). The DNA of the CDR3 is TGTGCCAGCAGCCAGATAGCGGGGGAGTCTGAAGCTTTCTTT. Its translation is CASSQIAGESEAFF.

This chain joins TRBV7-3 and TRBJ2-5; D call uncertain. This CDR3 has 14 residues. CDR1 and CDR2 from the germline V gene are SGHTA and FQGTGA. With 6 bases removed from V and 5 bases from J, the gap between germline ends came to 16 bases. As DNA, the CDR3 is TGTGCCAGCAGTCCTGCCGGGTCACAGGAGACCCAGTACTTC. Protein: CASSPAGSQETQYF.

Only a few counts were recorded for this clonotype. The V gene is TRBV5-4, the J gene TRBJ2-1; TRBD2 aligns across 10 bases. Trimming removed 1 base from V and 6 bases from J; junction bases left unmatched: 4. Germline CDR1 SGHNT, CDR2 YYREEE (reference sequence). The CDR3 sequence is 15 residues long. The CDR3 is CASSLKLAGINEQFF. The DNA of the CDR3 is TGTGCCAGCAGCTTGAAACTAGCGGGGATCAATGAGCAGTTCTTC.

This clonotype was observed a few times. Here the CDR3 DNA reads TGTGCCAGCAGTTTGGGAAGGGGAAAACTGTTTTTT. It codes for CASSLGRGKLFF. This chain joins TRBV12-3 or TRBV12-4 and TRBJ1-4; tentatively, D is TRBD1 (5 bases). The length of the CDR3 is 12 residues. Between the trimmed V and J ends, which lost 3 bases and 10 bases, there was a span of 9 bases.

This clonotype was counted many times. The chain employs TRBV6-1 and TRBJ2-1; 12 nucleotides align to TRBD2. V trimming: 3 bases; J trimming: 8 bases; junction bases outside the gene matches: 5. The CDR3 is made up of 15 amino acids. CDR1 MNHNS and CDR2 SASEGT come from the germline V gene. The CDR3 DNA is TGTGCCAGCAGTGAGACTAGCGGGAGCTCCGATGAGCAGTTCTTC. Translated: CASSETSGSSDEQFF.

This clonotype has just a few counts. The chain links TRBV27 to TRBJ2-1; D assignment may be TRBD1 or TRBD2 (5 bases each). V lost 2 bases to trimming and J lost 9 bases, with 14 bases between them. The germline V gene encodes CDR1 MNHEY and CDR2 SMNVEV (reference sequence). The CDR3 extends over 14 amino acids. The CDR3 here is CASSLGASSGEQFF. For the CDR3, the DNA is TGTGCCAGCAGTTTAGGGGCTAGCTCTGGTGAGCAGTTCTTC.

This clonotype was seen only a few times. V usage is TRBV3-2 and J usage is TRBJ2-7; TRBD1, the D gene given by the table, was not confirmed from the DNA. TRBV3-2 is flagged as a pseudogene. This CDR3 has 15 amino acids. The CDR3 here is CARTPCPRGDNEQYF. CDR3 bases: TGTGCCAGAACGCCCTGTCCCCGAGGAGACAACGAGCAGTACTTC.

The chain is built from TRBV27 and TRBJ2-1; the match to TRBD1 covers 8 bases. J was trimmed by 7 bases and V by 0 bases; bases with no gene match: 5. Per the germline V gene, CDR1 is MNHEY and CDR2 is SMNVEV (reference sequence). The CDR3 contains 15 residues. Here the CDR3 DNA reads TGTGCCAGCAGTTTATCCCGACAGGGGAAAAATGAGCAGTTCTTC. Translating gives CASSLSRQGKNEQFF.

This clonotype was counted a few times. The rearrangement uses TRBV14 and TRBJ2-1; 14 positions match TRBD2. V lost 1 base to trimming and J lost 12 bases; unmatched junction nucleotides: 5. The CDR3 length is 15 residues. Per germline, CDR1 SGHDN and CDR2 FVKESK. CDR3 protein: CASSQVRGLAGVQFF. CDR3 sequence (DNA): TGTGCCAGCAGCCAAGTCCGGGGACTAGCGGGAGTGCAGTTCTTC.

This clonotype was picked up a small number of times. The gene calls are TRBV6-4 and TRBJ2-1, with 12 bases fitting TRBD1. Germline CDR1 MRHNA, CDR2 SNTAGT. The CDR3 runs to 14 residues. V lost 8 bases, J lost 8 bases, and 7 bases stayed unmatched. The CDR3 region is CASSVGTGGYEQFF. The CDR3 DNA follows: TGTGCCAGCTCGGTCGGGACAGGGGGCTATGAGCAGTTCTTC.

V gene TRBV12-3 or TRBV12-4 combines with J gene TRBJ2-7; 9 bases line up with TRBD2. V lost 6 bases and J lost 4; bases outside the gene matches: 1. CDR3 length: 12 residues. CDR3: CASSGLAYEQYF. CDR3 coding DNA: TGTGCCAGCAGCGGACTAGCGTACGAGCAGTACTTC.

This chain connects TRBV11-2 to TRBJ2-7; TRBD1 is a possible D gene (5 bases). The ends were cut back, 0 bases at V and 3 bases at J, with 15 bases in the middle. Germline loops: CDR1 SGHAT, CDR2 FQNNGV. The CDR3 runs 16 residues. CDR3 sequence reads: CASSLDHRVQGYEQYF. CDR3 sequence (DNA): TGTGCCAGCAGCTTAGATCACCGGGTCCAGGGCTACGAGCAGTACTTC.

The CDR3 spells CASSLPGQGYNEQFF. In DNA, the CDR3 is TGTGCCAGCAGCTTACCGGGACAGGGTTACAATGAGCAGTTCTTC. The chain carries TRBV7-6 and TRBJ2-1; the match to TRBD1 covers 9 bases. V lost 2 bases to trimming and J lost 4 bases; unmatched junction nucleotides: 3. Germline assignment: CDR1 SGHVS and CDR2 FNYEAQ. The CDR3 totals 15 residues.

J is TRBJ2-1 and V is TRBV9, with no clear D. Germline loops: CDR1 SGDLS, CDR2 YYNGEE. The CDR3 covers 13 residues. The V end lost 0 bases, the J end lost 9 bases, and 10 bases lay between the germline ends. The CDR3 sequence: CASSVDPSAEQFF. The CDR3 DNA follows: TGTGCCAGCAGCGTAGACCCTTCAGCTGAGCAGTTCTTC.